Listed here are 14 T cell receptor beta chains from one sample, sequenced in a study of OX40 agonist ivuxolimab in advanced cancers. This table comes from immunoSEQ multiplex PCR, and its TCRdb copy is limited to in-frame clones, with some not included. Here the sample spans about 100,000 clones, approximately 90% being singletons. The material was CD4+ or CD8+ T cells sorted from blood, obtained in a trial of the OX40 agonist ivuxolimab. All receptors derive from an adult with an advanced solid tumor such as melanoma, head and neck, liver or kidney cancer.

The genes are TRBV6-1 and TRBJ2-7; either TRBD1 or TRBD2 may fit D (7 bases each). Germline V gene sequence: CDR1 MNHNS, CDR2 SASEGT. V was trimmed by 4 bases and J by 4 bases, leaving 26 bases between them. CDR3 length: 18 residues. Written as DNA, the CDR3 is TGTGCCAGCAGTGTCAGGGGGGCTGGTGGCGGGAGTTATTACGAGCAGTACTTC. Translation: CASSVRGAGGGSYYEQYF.

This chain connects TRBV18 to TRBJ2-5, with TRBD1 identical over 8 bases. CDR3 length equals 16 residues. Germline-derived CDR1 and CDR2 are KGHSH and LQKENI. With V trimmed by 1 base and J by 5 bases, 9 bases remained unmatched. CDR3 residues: CASSPQGQGIMETQYF. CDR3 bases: TGTGCCAGCTCACCACAAGGACAGGGTATTATGGAGACCCAGTACTTC.

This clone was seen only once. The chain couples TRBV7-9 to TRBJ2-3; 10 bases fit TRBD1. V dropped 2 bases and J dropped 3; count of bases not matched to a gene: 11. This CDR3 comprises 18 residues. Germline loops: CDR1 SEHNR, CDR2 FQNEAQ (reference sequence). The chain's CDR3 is CASSLQWTGTGVTDTQYF. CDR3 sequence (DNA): TGTGCCAGCAGCTTACAATGGACCGGGACAGGGGTTACAGATACGCAGTATTTT.

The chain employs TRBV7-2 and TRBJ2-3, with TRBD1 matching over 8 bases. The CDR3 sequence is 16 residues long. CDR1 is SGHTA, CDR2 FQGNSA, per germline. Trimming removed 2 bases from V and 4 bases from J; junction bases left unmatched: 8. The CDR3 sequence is CASSLNGRGLADTQYF. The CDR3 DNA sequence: TGTGCCAGCAGCTTAAACGGCAGGGGGCTAGCAGATACGCAGTATTTT.

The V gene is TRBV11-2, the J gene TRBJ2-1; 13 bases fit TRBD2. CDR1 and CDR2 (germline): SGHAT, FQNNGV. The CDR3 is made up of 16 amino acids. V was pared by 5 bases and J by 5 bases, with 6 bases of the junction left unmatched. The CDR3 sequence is CASSNMGTSGNNEQFF. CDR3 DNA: TGTGCCAGCAGCAACATGGGGACTAGCGGGAACAATGAGCAGTTCTTC.

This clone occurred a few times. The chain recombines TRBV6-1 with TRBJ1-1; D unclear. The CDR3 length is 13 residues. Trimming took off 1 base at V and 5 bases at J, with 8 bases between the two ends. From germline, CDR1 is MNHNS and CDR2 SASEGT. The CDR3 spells CASSEGPWTEAFF. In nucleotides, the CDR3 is TGTGCCAGCAGTGAAGGGCCCTGGACTGAAGCTTTCTTT.

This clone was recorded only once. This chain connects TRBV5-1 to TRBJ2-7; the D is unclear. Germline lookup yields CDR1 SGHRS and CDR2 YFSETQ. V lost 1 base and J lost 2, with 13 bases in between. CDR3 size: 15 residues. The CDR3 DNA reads TGCGCCAGCAGCTTGATGGGGATAGGGACCTACGAGCAGTACTTC. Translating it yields CASSLMGIGTYEQYF.

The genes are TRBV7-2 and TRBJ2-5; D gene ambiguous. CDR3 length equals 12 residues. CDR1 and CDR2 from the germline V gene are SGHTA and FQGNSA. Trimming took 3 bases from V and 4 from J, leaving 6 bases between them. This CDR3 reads CASSFVPETQYF. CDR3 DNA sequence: TGTGCCAGCAGCTTTGTCCCAGAGACCCAGTACTTC.

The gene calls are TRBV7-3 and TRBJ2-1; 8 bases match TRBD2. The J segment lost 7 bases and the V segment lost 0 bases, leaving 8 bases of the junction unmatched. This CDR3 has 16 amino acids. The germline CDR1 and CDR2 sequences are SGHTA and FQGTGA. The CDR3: CASSLTFTSGSNEQFF. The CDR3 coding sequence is TGTGCCAGCAGCTTAACCTTTACTAGCGGAAGTAATGAGCAGTTCTTC.

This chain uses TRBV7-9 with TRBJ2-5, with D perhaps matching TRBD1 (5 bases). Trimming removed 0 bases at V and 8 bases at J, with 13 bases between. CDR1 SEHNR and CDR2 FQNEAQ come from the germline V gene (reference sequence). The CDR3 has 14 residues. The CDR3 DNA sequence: TGTGCCAGCAGCTTAGCCCAGGTTAGGGGAACCCAGTACTTC. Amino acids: CASSLAQVRGTQYF.

The CDR3 coding sequence is TGTGCCATCAAAGCGGGAGCGGACCAAGAGACCCAGTACTTC. Amino acids: CAIKAGADQETQYF. V gene TRBV10-3 combines with J gene TRBJ2-5; the match to TRBD2 covers 8 bases. The CDR3 has 14 residues. The germline gives CDR1 ENHRY, CDR2 SYGVKD. The junction had 4 bases not matched to a gene; V was cut back by 7 bases and J by 0 bases.

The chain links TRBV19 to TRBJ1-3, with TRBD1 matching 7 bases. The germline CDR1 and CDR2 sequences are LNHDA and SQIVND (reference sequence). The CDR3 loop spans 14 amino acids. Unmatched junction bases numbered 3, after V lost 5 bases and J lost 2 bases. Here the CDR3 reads CASSVTGTGNTIYF. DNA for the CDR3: TGTGCCAGTAGTGTGACAGGGACTGGAAACACCATATATTTT.

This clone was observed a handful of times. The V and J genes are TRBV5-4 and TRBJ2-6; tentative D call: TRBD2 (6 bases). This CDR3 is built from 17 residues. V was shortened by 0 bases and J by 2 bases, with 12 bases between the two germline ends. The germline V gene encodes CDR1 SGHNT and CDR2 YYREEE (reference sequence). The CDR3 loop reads CASSLELWGAGANVLTF. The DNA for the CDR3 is TGTGCCAGCAGCTTGGAATTATGGGGGGCTGGGGCCAACGTCCTGACTTTC.

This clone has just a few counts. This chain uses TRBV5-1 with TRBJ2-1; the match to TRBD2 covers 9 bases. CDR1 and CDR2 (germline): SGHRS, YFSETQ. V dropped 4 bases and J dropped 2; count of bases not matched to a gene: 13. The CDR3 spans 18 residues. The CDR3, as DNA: TGCGCCAGCAGCGCCCCTAATTCTTCTAGCGGGACCTACAATGAGCAGTTCTTC. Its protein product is CASSAPNSSSGTYNEQFF.